This TCR beta chain was sequenced in a study of STAT5B mutations in CD4+ large granular lymphocyte leukemia. Study at large: The CDR3 'QG' motif was associated with a particular HLA allele among healthy donors.

Whole-study results and caveats: TRBV06-family usage was enriched in top patient clones (8/27) versus controls (2/35).

Method: immunoSEQ multiplex PCR; TCRdb's copy keeps in-frame clones and lacks some. The table has fewer than 35,000 clones, around three quarters seen once. There are 16 residues in the CDR3. Trimming stripped 4 bases from V and 1 base from J, with 14 bases between. Germline assignment: CDR1 SGHNT and CDR2 YYREEE (reference sequence). Points on this clone: The antigen is not known.

Sequencing was carried out using CD4+ T cells from blood buffy coats. The chain employs TRBV5-4 and TRBJ2-2; maybe TRBD2 (7 bases). The TCR was taken from a human donor in good health. The CDR3 spells CASSKGGVGNTGELFF. CDR3 in DNA: TGTGCCAGCAGCAAAGGGGGGGTAGGGAACACCGGGGAGCTGTTTTTT.